This TCR beta chain was sequenced for a study of blood T cell repertoires in COVID-19. At the level of the study: Acute and convalescent COVID-19 samples came from the United States, Italy and Spain. Sample material is recorded as cDNA or gDNA derived from T cells, B-cell-depleted T cells, or PBMCs.

The CDR3 contains 14 residues. Germline CDR1 SGDLS, CDR2 YYNGEE. Trimming took 4 bases from V and 1 from J, leaving 10 bases between them. Original handling: Reference gene primer amplification gave estimated nucleated cell counts. Profiling relied on immunoSEQ multiplex PCR, and the TCRdb table lists in-frame clones only, not all of them. D and trimming come from the DNA, and the V and J calls and clone size come from that table. The data contain some 59,000 clones, 60% to 80% of them singletons. This sequence was found in a man aged 80 or over with active or convalescent COVID-19. The sequencing input was peripheral blood. The V gene is TRBV9, the J gene TRBJ2-3; D not certain. CDR3 amino acids: CASSPRHGTDTQYF. The CDR3 nucleotides are TGTGCCAGCAGCCCCCGACACGGCACAGATACGCAGTATTTT.